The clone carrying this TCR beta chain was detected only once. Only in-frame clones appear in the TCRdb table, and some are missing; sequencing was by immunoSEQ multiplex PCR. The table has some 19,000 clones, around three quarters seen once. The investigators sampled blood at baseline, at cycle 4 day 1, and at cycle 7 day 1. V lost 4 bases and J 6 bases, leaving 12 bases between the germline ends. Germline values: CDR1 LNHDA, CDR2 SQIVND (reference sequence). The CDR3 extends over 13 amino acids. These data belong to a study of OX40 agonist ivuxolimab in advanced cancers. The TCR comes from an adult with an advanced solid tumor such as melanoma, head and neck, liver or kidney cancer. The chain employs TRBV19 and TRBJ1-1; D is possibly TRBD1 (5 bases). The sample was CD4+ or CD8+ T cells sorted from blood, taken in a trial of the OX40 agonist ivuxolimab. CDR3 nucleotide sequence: TGTGCCAGTAGTACCCGGTGGGGGGCTGAAGCTTTCTTT. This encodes CASSTRWGAEAFF.